Listed below are T cell receptor beta chains from one sample, sequenced in a study of OX40 agonist ivuxolimab in advanced cancers. Libraries were prepared by immunoSEQ multiplex PCR; TCRdb keeps only in-frame clonotypes and omits some of them. The sample carries some 69,000 clones, approximately 89% recorded once. The input for sequencing was CD4+ or CD8+ T cells sorted from blood, taken in a trial of the OX40 agonist ivuxolimab. Every receptor here comes from an adult with an advanced solid tumor such as melanoma, head and neck, liver or kidney cancer. The CDR3 runs from the conserved cysteine through the conserved F or W. A D gene is named only where the DNA matches it firmly. Clone size, where shown, is once, few, many, or a class for clones that have expanded.

cdr3_length: 14; v_call: TRBV9; d_call: NA; clone_size: once; j_call: TRBJ2-7; cdr3_aa: CASSVGYNSYEQYF; cdr3_nt: TGTGCCAGCAGCGTAGGGTACAACTCCTACGAGCAGTACTTC
cdr3_length: 17; v_call: TRBV5-8; d_call: NA; clone_size: few; j_call: TRBJ1-5; cdr3_aa: CASSLDRDLYMGQPQHF; cdr3_nt: TGTGCCAGCAGCTTGGACAGGGACCTTTACATGGGTCAGCCCCAGCATTTT
cdr3_length: 11; v_call: TRBV6-6; d_call: NA; clone_size: NA; j_call: TRBJ2-7; cdr3_aa: CASSFFDEQYF; cdr3_nt: TGTGCCAGCAGTTTCTTCGACGAGCAGTACTTC
cdr3_length: 15; v_call: TRBV15; d_call: NA; clone_size: NA; j_call: TRBJ1-2; cdr3_aa: CATSRDLGNNYGYTF; cdr3_nt: TGTGCCACCAGCAGAGATCTTGGCAATAACTATGGCTACACCTTC
cdr3_length: 16; v_call: TRBV15; d_call: TRBD2; clone_size: NA; j_call: TRBJ2-7; cdr3_aa: CATSRGTSGLGREQYF; cdr3_nt: TGTGCCACCAGCAGAGGGACTAGCGGACTTGGGCGTGAGCAGTACTTC
cdr3_length: 16; v_call: TRBV19; d_call: TRBD1; clone_size: NA; j_call: TRBJ2-2; cdr3_aa: CASSIGRTGTTGELFF; cdr3_nt: TGTGCCAGTAGTATAGGTAGGACAGGGACCACCGGGGAGCTGTTTTTT
cdr3_length: 12; v_call: TRBV7-9; d_call: NA; clone_size: once; j_call: TRBJ2-1; cdr3_aa: CASSREYNEQFF; cdr3_nt: TGTGCCAGCAGCAGGGAGTACAATGAGCAGTTCTTC
cdr3_length: 15; v_call: TRBV11-3; d_call: NA; clone_size: NA; j_call: TRBJ2-7; cdr3_aa: CASSLGGEQDYEQYF; cdr3_nt: TGTGCCAGCAGCTTAGGTGGGGAACAAGACTACGAGCAGTACTTC
cdr3_length: 14; v_call: TRBV28; d_call: NA; clone_size: NA; j_call: TRBJ1-6; cdr3_aa: CASSSTRGNSPLHF; cdr3_nt: TGTGCCAGCAGTTCCACCCGCGGTAATTCACCCCTCCACTTT
cdr3_length: 13; v_call: TRBV11-3; d_call: NA; clone_size: NA; j_call: TRBJ1-1; cdr3_aa: CASSLDQYTEAFF; cdr3_nt: TGTGCCAGCAGCTTAGACCAGTACACTGAAGCTTTCTTT
cdr3_length: 19; v_call: TRBV11-3; d_call: TRBD2; clone_size: NA; j_call: TRBJ2-1; cdr3_aa: CASSPFKWTSVSSYNEQFF; cdr3_nt: TGTGCCAGCAGCCCCTTTAAGTGGACTAGCGTTAGCTCCTACAATGAGCAGTTCTTC
cdr3_length: 16; v_call: TRBV7-6; d_call: TRBD1; clone_size: NA; j_call: TRBJ1-3; cdr3_aa: CASSLGTADSADTIYF; cdr3_nt: TGTGCCAGCAGCCTTGGGACAGCCGACTCGGCAGACACCATATATTTT
cdr3_length: 14; v_call: TRBV5-1; d_call: TRBD1; clone_size: NA; j_call: TRBJ1-1; cdr3_aa: CASSRGGLNTEAFF; cdr3_nt: TGCGCCAGCTCCAGGGGGGGGCTGAACACTGAAGCTTTCTTT
cdr3_length: 14; v_call: TRBV7-3; d_call: TRBD2; clone_size: NA; j_call: TRBJ2-1; cdr3_aa: CASSQAGWANEQFF; cdr3_nt: TGTGCCAGCAGCCAAGCGGGATGGGCTAATGAGCAATTCTTC
cdr3_length: 17; v_call: TRBV11-2; d_call: NA; clone_size: NA; j_call: TRBJ1-2; cdr3_aa: CASRLVGWGGENYGYTF; cdr3_nt: TGTGCCAGCAGACTAGTGGGGTGGGGAGGTGAGAACTATGGCTACACCTTC
cdr3_length: 15; v_call: TRBV4-1; d_call: NA; clone_size: few; j_call: TRBJ2-1; cdr3_aa: CASMGAGDNGGEQFF; cdr3_nt: TGCGCCAGCATGGGGGCGGGGGATAATGGGGGTGAGCAGTTCTTC
cdr3_length: 14; v_call: TRBV10-1; d_call: NA; clone_size: NA; j_call: TRBJ2-7; cdr3_aa: CASSASGASYGQYF; cdr3_nt: TGCGCCAGCAGTGCGTCGGGAGCCTCCTACGGGCAGTACTTC
cdr3_length: 15; v_call: TRBV7-9; d_call: NA; clone_size: NA; j_call: TRBJ2-5; cdr3_aa: CASSFLQGLQETQYF; cdr3_nt: TGTGCCAGCAGCTTTTTACAGGGCCTACAAGAGACCCAGTACTTC
cdr3_length: 16; v_call: TRBV11-2; d_call: NA; clone_size: NA; j_call: TRBJ2-5; cdr3_aa: CASSLGGGAREETQYF; cdr3_nt: TGTGCCAGCAGCTTAGGAGGTGGGGCGCGTGAAGAGACCCAGTACTTC
cdr3_length: 14; v_call: TRBV7-9; d_call: NA; clone_size: NA; j_call: TRBJ2-5; cdr3_aa: CASSLLRGEETQYF; cdr3_nt: TGTGCCAGCAGCTTACTTAGGGGAGAAGAGACCCAGTACTTC
cdr3_length: 20; v_call: TRBV2; d_call: TRBD2; clone_size: NA; j_call: TRBJ2-1; cdr3_aa: CASSEGSLAGYLSSYNEQFF; cdr3_nt: TGTGCCAGCAGTGAAGGTTCACTAGCGGGATACCTGAGCTCCTACAATGAGCAGTTCTTC
cdr3_length: 12; v_call: TRBV5-1; d_call: NA; clone_size: few; j_call: TRBJ2-7; cdr3_aa: CASSLEGIEQYF; cdr3_nt: TGCGCCAGCAGCTTGGAAGGGATTGAGCAGTACTTC
cdr3_length: 17; v_call: TRBV7-6; d_call: TRBD1; clone_size: once; j_call: TRBJ2-1; cdr3_aa: CASSLVPFGTGNNEQFF; cdr3_nt: TGTGCCAGCAGCTTAGTACCCTTCGGGACAGGGAACAATGAGCAGTTCTTC
cdr3_length: 15; v_call: TRBV7-2; d_call: NA; clone_size: NA; j_call: TRBJ1-4; cdr3_aa: CASSLVGSALEKLFF; cdr3_nt: TGTGCCAGCAGCTTAGTGGGTTCGGCACTAGAAAAACTGTTTTTT
cdr3_length: 14; v_call: TRBV6-1; d_call: TRBD1; clone_size: NA; j_call: TRBJ1-2; cdr3_aa: CASKKDREYYGYTF; cdr3_nt: TGTGCCAGCAAAAAGGACAGGGAATACTATGGCTACACCTTC
cdr3_length: 15; v_call: TRBV28; d_call: TRBD2; clone_size: NA; j_call: TRBJ2-7; cdr3_aa: CASSRLRGLAYEQYF; cdr3_nt: TGTGCCAGCAGTAGGCTCAGGGGACTAGCCTACGAGCAGTACTTC
cdr3_length: 11; v_call: TRBV7-2; d_call: NA; clone_size: NA; j_call: TRBJ2-3; cdr3_aa: CASSMRDTQYF; cdr3_nt: TGTGCCAGCAGCATGAGAGATACGCAGTATTTT
cdr3_length: 14; v_call: TRBV27; d_call: NA; clone_size: NA; j_call: TRBJ2-7; cdr3_aa: CASSLSGGGYEQYF; cdr3_nt: TGTGCCAGCAGTTTATCGGGCGGTGGTTACGAGCAGTACTTC
cdr3_length: 14; v_call: TRBV11-2; d_call: NA; clone_size: NA; j_call: TRBJ1-1; cdr3_aa: CASSLVAGYTEAFF; cdr3_nt: TGTGCCAGCAGCTTAGTGGCCGGGTACACTGAAGCTTTCTTT
cdr3_length: 16; v_call: TRBV11-2; d_call: TRBD2; clone_size: NA; j_call: TRBJ2-3; cdr3_aa: CASSLVAGGPTDTQYF; cdr3_nt: TGTGCCAGCAGCTTAGTAGCGGGAGGGCCGACAGATACGCAGTATTTT
cdr3_length: 14; v_call: TRBV19; d_call: TRBD1; clone_size: NA; j_call: TRBJ1-3; cdr3_aa: CASTDRATGNTIYF; cdr3_nt: TGTGCCAGTACCGACAGGGCCACGGGAAACACCATATATTTT
cdr3_length: 16; v_call: TRBV11-2; d_call: TRBD2; clone_size: NA; j_call: TRBJ2-1; cdr3_aa: CASSLTSGSSHNEQFF; cdr3_nt: TGTGCCAGCAGCTTGACTAGCGGGAGTTCCCACAATGAGCAGTTCTTC
cdr3_length: 15; v_call: TRBV15; d_call: TRBD1; clone_size: NA; j_call: TRBJ1-2; cdr3_aa: CATSNRQGAGYGYTF; cdr3_nt: TGTGCCACCAGCAATCGACAGGGGGCCGGCTATGGCTACACCTTC
cdr3_length: 15; v_call: TRBV10-3; d_call: TRBD1; clone_size: NA; j_call: TRBJ1-2; cdr3_aa: CAISDRGPSNYGYTF; cdr3_nt: TGTGCCATCAGCGACAGGGGACCTTCAAACTATGGCTACACCTTC
cdr3_length: 17; v_call: TRBV5-4; d_call: TRBD2; clone_size: NA; j_call: TRBJ2-1; cdr3_aa: CASSRPSGTSLTNEQFF; cdr3_nt: TGTGCCAGCAGCCGGCCCTCCGGGACTAGCTTAACGAATGAGCAGTTCTTC
cdr3_length: 14; v_call: TRBV19; d_call: TRBD1; clone_size: NA; j_call: TRBJ2-7; cdr3_aa: CATSRDRGLKEQYF; cdr3_nt: TGTGCCACTAGCCGGGACAGGGGGCTGAAGGAGCAGTACTTC
cdr3_length: 12; v_call: TRBV5-4; d_call: NA; clone_size: NA; j_call: TRBJ2-3; cdr3_aa: CASSLVPDTQYF; cdr3_nt: TGTGCCAGCAGCTTGGTCCCAGATACGCAGTATTTT
cdr3_length: 16; v_call: TRBV27; d_call: NA; clone_size: NA; j_call: TRBJ2-1; cdr3_aa: CASSLDLMVSYNEQFF; cdr3_nt: TGTGCCAGCAGTTTGGACCTAATGGTTAGCTACAATGAGCAGTTCTTC
cdr3_length: 14; v_call: TRBV9; d_call: NA; clone_size: NA; j_call: TRBJ1-5; cdr3_aa: CASSSSGSNQPQHF; cdr3_nt: TGTGCCAGCAGCAGTTCAGGTAGCAATCAGCCCCAGCATTTT
cdr3_length: 13; v_call: TRBV30; d_call: TRBD2; clone_size: NA; j_call: TRBJ2-7; cdr3_aa: CAWTSGSTYEQYF; cdr3_nt: TGTGCCTGGACTAGCGGGAGTACCTACGAGCAGTACTTC
cdr3_length: 17; v_call: TRBV11-1; d_call: TRBD2; clone_size: once; j_call: TRBJ2-7; cdr3_aa: CASSLGLAGVLSYEQYF; cdr3_nt: TGTGCCAGCAGCTTGGGACTAGCGGGAGTGCTAAGCTACGAGCAGTACTTC
cdr3_length: 14; v_call: TRBV18; d_call: NA; clone_size: NA; j_call: TRBJ1-1; cdr3_aa: CASSPDPAGTEAFF; cdr3_nt: TGTGCCAGCTCACCAGACCCGGCGGGCACTGAAGCTTTCTTT
cdr3_length: 12; v_call: TRBV18; d_call: NA; clone_size: NA; j_call: TRBJ2-7; cdr3_aa: CASSPRSYEQYF; cdr3_nt: TGTGCCAGCTCACCACGATCCTACGAGCAGTACTTC
cdr3_length: 15; v_call: TRBV28; d_call: TRBD1; clone_size: NA; j_call: TRBJ1-1; cdr3_aa: CASSPGQGLGPEAFF; cdr3_nt: TGTGCCAGCAGCCCGGGACAGGGGTTGGGCCCTGAAGCTTTCTTT
cdr3_length: 15; v_call: TRBV15; d_call: TRBD2; clone_size: NA; j_call: TRBJ2-1; cdr3_aa: CATSGGLAGVREQFF; cdr3_nt: TGTGCCACCAGCGGAGGACTAGCGGGAGTGCGTGAGCAGTTCTTC
cdr3_length: 15; v_call: TRBV30; d_call: NA; clone_size: NA; j_call: TRBJ1-5; cdr3_aa: CAWSFDRGSNQPQHF; cdr3_nt: TGTGCCTGGAGTTTTGACCGGGGGAGCAATCAGCCCCAGCATTTT
cdr3_length: 14; v_call: TRBV19; d_call: NA; clone_size: NA; j_call: TRBJ1-1; cdr3_aa: CASNHPGENTEAFF; cdr3_nt: TGTGCCAGTAACCACCCGGGGGAGAACACTGAAGCTTTCTTT
cdr3_length: 14; v_call: TRBV18; d_call: TRBD1; clone_size: NA; j_call: TRBJ1-2; cdr3_aa: CASLLDRVDYGYTF; cdr3_nt: TGTGCCAGCTTACTGGACAGGGTCGACTATGGCTACACCTTC
cdr3_length: 16; v_call: TRBV19; d_call: TRBD2; clone_size: NA; j_call: TRBJ2-1; cdr3_aa: CASSLSGTSGYNEQFF; cdr3_nt: TGTGCCAGTAGTCTCAGCGGGACTAGCGGTTACAATGAGCAGTTCTTC
cdr3_length: 15; v_call: TRBV30; d_call: TRBD1; clone_size: once; j_call: TRBJ1-6; cdr3_aa: CAWARGRLDNSPLHF; cdr3_nt: TGTGCCTGGGCCAGGGGGCGCCTGGATAATTCACCCCTCCACTTT
cdr3_length: 15; v_call: TRBV28; d_call: TRBD2; clone_size: NA; j_call: TRBJ2-7; cdr3_aa: CASRRGTSGTYEQYF; cdr3_nt: TGTGCCAGCAGGAGGGGGACTAGCGGAACCTACGAGCAGTACTTC
cdr3_length: 16; v_call: TRBV6-4; d_call: TRBD2; clone_size: NA; j_call: TRBJ2-5; cdr3_aa: CASSDSSSGLGETQYF; cdr3_nt: TGTGCCAGCAGTGACTCTTCTAGCGGGCTTGGGGAGACCCAGTACTTC
cdr3_length: 12; v_call: TRBV7-9; d_call: NA; clone_size: once; j_call: TRBJ2-3; cdr3_aa: CATGTLSHTQYF; cdr3_nt: TGTGCCACCGGGACCCTGAGTCATACGCAGTATTTT
cdr3_length: 16; v_call: TRBV5-4; d_call: TRBD1; clone_size: once; j_call: TRBJ1-4; cdr3_aa: CASSIRQGGANEKLFF; cdr3_nt: TGTGCCAGCAGTATACGACAGGGAGGAGCTAATGAAAAACTGTTTTTT
cdr3_length: 17; v_call: TRBV5-1; d_call: TRBD1; clone_size: NA; j_call: TRBJ1-6; cdr3_aa: CASSSGPRGTGNSPLHF; cdr3_nt: TGCGCCAGCAGCTCGGGACCCCGGGGGACAGGGAATTCACCCCTCCACTTT
cdr3_length: 16; v_call: TRBV11-2; d_call: NA; clone_size: NA; j_call: TRBJ2-7; cdr3_aa: CASSSDTSWSSYEQYF; cdr3_nt: TGTGCCAGCAGCTCAGACACTAGCTGGAGCTCCTACGAGCAGTACTTC
cdr3_length: 15; v_call: TRBV6-6; d_call: NA; clone_size: NA; j_call: TRBJ1-4; cdr3_aa: CASGVGTSTNEKLFF; cdr3_nt: TGTGCCAGCGGGGTAGGAACTTCAACTAATGAAAAACTGTTTTTT
cdr3_length: 16; v_call: TRBV27; d_call: TRBD1; clone_size: NA; j_call: TRBJ2-1; cdr3_aa: CASSSWGTGGYNEQFF; cdr3_nt: TGTGCCAGCAGTTCATGGGGGACAGGGGGCTACAATGAGCAGTTCTTC
cdr3_length: 18; v_call: TRBV9; d_call: TRBD2; clone_size: NA; j_call: TRBJ2-6; cdr3_aa: CASSVGASGSAGANVLTF; cdr3_nt: TGTGCCAGCAGCGTAGGGGCTAGCGGGAGCGCTGGGGCCAACGTCCTGACTTTC
cdr3_length: 16; v_call: TRBV19; d_call: TRBD1; clone_size: NA; j_call: TRBJ2-4; cdr3_aa: CASSIGRDRAANIQYF; cdr3_nt: TGTGCCAGTAGTATAGGGAGGGACAGGGCTGCAAACATTCAGTACTTC